Listed here are 8 T cell receptor beta chains from one sample, sequenced in a study of blood T cells in healthy people across ages. Then a second PCR, running roughly 7 to 11 cycles, was carried out with a sample-barcoded 5' primer and a J-beta primer mix. TCRdb re-derived calls from the 5' RACE reads in MiXCR, one entry per CDR3 protein. This sample has hundreds of thousands of distinct CDR3 sequences; under 45% occur once, and the top ten carry roughly 19%. Sample: blood. All receptors come from a man between 60 and 75 years old in good health.

This clonotype is a singleton in its sample. The chain has TRBV20-1 and TRBJ1-6; D is unclear. V shed 1 base and J shed 6 bases, with 4 bases lying between them. CDR3 length: 12 residues. CDR1 and CDR2 from the germline V gene are DFQATT and SNEGSKA (reference sequence). For the CDR3, the DNA is TGCAGTGCTAGAGGTAGTAATTCACCCCTCCACTTT. Translating gives CSARGSNSPLHF.

This clonotype was detected ten times or more. The J gene is TRBJ1-2, the V gene TRBV18, with a possible D match to TRBD1 (6 bases). The CDR3 sequence is 14 residues long. The ends were cut back, 3 bases at V and 9 bases at J, with 17 bases in the middle. The germline V gene encodes CDR1 KGHSH and CDR2 LQKENI. In DNA, the CDR3 is TGTGCCAGCTCACCGACAGGACGGGAACAAAGCTACACCTTC. This gives the protein CASSPTGREQSYTF.

In its sample, this clonotype was seen many times. The chain couples TRBV4-3 to TRBJ2-7; weak D call: TRBD1 (6 bases). The germline V gene has CDR1 LGHNA and CDR2 YSLEER. Trimming took off 2 bases at V and 3 bases at J, with 20 bases between the two ends. This CDR3 is built from 17 residues. The CDR3, as DNA: TGCGCCAGCAGCCAAACATTACCTCGGGACATCCTCTACGAGCAGTACTTC. It is translated as CASSQTLPRDILYEQYF.

The V call is TRBV5-1, the J call TRBJ2-5; no clear D gene. Germline lookup yields CDR1 SGHRS and CDR2 YFSETQ. CDR3 size: 13 residues. V shed 0 bases and J shed 4 bases, with 7 bases lying between them. CDR3 in DNA: TGCGCCAGCAGCTTGGAAGATCGAGAGACCCAGTACTTC. This codes for CASSLEDRETQYF.

This clonotype was detected only a few times. The chain couples TRBV4-3 to TRBJ1-2; 7 positions match TRBD1. Germline CDR1 LGHNA, CDR2 YSLEER. This CDR3 has 15 amino acids. Trimming at V came to 3 bases and at J to 5 bases, leaving 9 bases not matched to a gene. Here the CDR3 reads CASSQGPGTEYGYTF. The CDR3 nucleotides are TGCGCCAGCAGCCAGGGCCCCGGGACAGAGTATGGCTACACCTTC.

This clonotype has more than one count but fewer than ten. One end of the junction is discordant with germline, which a read error may explain. This chain links TRBV28 with TRBJ2-7; D assignment may be TRBD1 or TRBD2 (5 bases each). Germline V gives CDR1 MDHEN, CDR2 SYDVKM. There are 16 residues in the CDR3. The CDR3 nucleotides are TGTGCCAGTAGTTCCCCCGGGGCAGGAACAGACTACGAGCAGTACTTC. This codes for CASSSPGAGTDYEQYF. The whole variable domain, remainder taken from reference TRBV28 and TRBJ2-7, is DVKVTQSSRYLVKRTGEKVFLECVQDMDHENMFWYRQDPGLGLRLIYFSYDVKMKEKGDIPEGYSVSREKKERFSLILESASTNQTSMYLCASSSPGAGTDYEQYFGPGTRLTVT.

V and J are TRBV7-8 and TRBJ2-7; D not resolved. V was clipped by 2 bases and J by 3 bases, with 8 bases between them. CDR1 and CDR2 (germline): SGHVS, FQNEAQ. This CDR3 has 13 amino acids. The CDR3 coding sequence is TGTGCCAGCAGCTTAAACGCCCACTACGAGCAGTACTTC. This gives the protein CASSLNAHYEQYF.

The chain is built from TRBV10-2 and TRBJ2-3; D is ambiguous. CDR1 and CDR2 from the germline V gene are WSHSY and SAAADI. CDR3 length: 13 amino acids. V shed 3 bases and J shed 8 bases, with 12 bases lying between them. The CDR3 sequence is CASSEAAVPTQYF. The DNA of the CDR3 is TGCGCCAGCAGTGAAGCCGCGGTCCCTACGCAGTATTTT.